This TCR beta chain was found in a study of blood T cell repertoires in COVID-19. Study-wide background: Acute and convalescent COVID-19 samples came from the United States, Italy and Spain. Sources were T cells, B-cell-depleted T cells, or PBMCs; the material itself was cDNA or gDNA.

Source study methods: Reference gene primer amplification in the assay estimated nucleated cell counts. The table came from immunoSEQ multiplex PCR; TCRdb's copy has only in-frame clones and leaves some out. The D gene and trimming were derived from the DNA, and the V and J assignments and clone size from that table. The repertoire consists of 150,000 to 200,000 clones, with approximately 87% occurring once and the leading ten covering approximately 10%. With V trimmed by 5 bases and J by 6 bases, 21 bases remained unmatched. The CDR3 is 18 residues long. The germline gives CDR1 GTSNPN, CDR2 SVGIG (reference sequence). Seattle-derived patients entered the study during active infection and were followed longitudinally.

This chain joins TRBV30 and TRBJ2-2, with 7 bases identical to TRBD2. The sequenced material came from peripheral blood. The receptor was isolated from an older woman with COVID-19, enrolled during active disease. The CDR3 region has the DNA TGTGCCTGGCTATCCCCTAGCCAGGGACTACTTCACCCCGGGGAGCTGTTTTTT. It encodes CAWLSPSQGLLHPGELFF. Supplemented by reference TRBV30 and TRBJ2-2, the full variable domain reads SQTIHQWPATLVQPVGSPLSLECTVEGTSNPNLYWYRQAAGRGLQLLFYSVGIGQISSEVPQNLSASRPQDRQFILSSKKLLLSDSGFYLCAWLSPSQGLLHPGELFFGEGSRLTVL.